These 11 T cell receptor beta chains were all obtained from the same sample, sequenced in a study of tumor-infiltrating lymphocytes in primary liver carcinoma. A primer matching the constant region was used to make TCR beta cDNA from approximately 0.55 ug of total RNA. Three nested multiplex PCR rounds of slightly modified ARM-PCR generated TCR beta libraries. With TRBV1-TRBV30 forward primers and a C-beta reverse primer, the first two PCR rounds were run for about 10 cycles each. One entry per CDR3 protein results from TCRdb running MiXCR on the multiplex PCR reads. The table includes approximately 300,000 distinct CDR3 sequences, over 55% detected once. Germline DNA was also extracted, and blood RNA was taken from unsorted whole blood. Sample: peripheral blood. All receptors derive from a man aged 35-49 years with primary liver carcinoma and hepatitis B virus infection.

About this clonotype: A read error may account for a junction end that differs from germline. The genes are TRBV6-2 or TRBV6-3 and TRBJ2-7; the D call may be TRBD1 or TRBD2 (5 bases each). Germline V gene lookup returns CDR1 MNHEY and CDR2 SVGEGT. The CDR3 runs to 13 residues. The CDR3 is CASLGTRGTRQYF. As DNA, the CDR3 is TGCGCCAGCCTCGGAACTAGAGGGACCCGGCAGTACTTC.

The chain recombines TRBV29-1 with TRBJ1-4, with D tentatively TRBD1 (5 bases). Trimming took 6 bases from V and 7 from J, leaving 18 bases between them. Germline CDR1 reads SQVTM; CDR2 reads ANQGSEA. The CDR3 is 14 amino acids. The CDR3 region has the DNA TGCAGCGTGGGGGACGGGGCTAATAGTGAAAAACTGTTTTTT. Its translation is CSVGDGANSEKLFF.

As for this clonotype: A much larger clone lies a single base off, so this may be a read error. The chain carries TRBV12-3 or TRBV12-4 and TRBJ2-1; TRBD2 aligns across 7 bases. The CDR3 runs to 13 residues. The CDR3 region is CVSSLRGRGEQFF. DNA for the CDR3: TGTGTCAGCAGTTTAAGAGGGAGGGGTGAGCAGTTCTTC.

A remark on this clonotype: This may arise from a read error, as a much more abundant clone is one base away. This chain joins TRBV6-2 or TRBV6-3 and TRBJ2-3, with 11 bases fitting TRBD2. V was pared by 9 bases and J by 3 bases, with 17 bases of the junction left unmatched. This CDR3 has 18 amino acids. Germline V gene sequence: CDR1 MNHEY, CDR2 SVGEGT. CDR3 nucleotides: TGTGCCAGGAGCCGCCCGGGACTAGCGGCAGGCCGTACAGATACGCAGTATTTT. It translates to CARSRPGLAAGRTDTQYF.

Worth noting for this clonotype: This may be a read error, as it is one base from a much larger clone. The CDR3 DNA sequence: TGTGCCAGCAACTGGGGCCTAGCGGGAGGGAACAATGAGCAGTTCTTC. Translated: CASNWGLAGGNNEQFF. V gene TRBV5-4 combines with J gene TRBJ2-1; 12 nucleotides agree with TRBD2. CDR3 length equals 16 residues. Germline trimming cut 6 bases from V and 5 bases from J; bases unmatched to any gene: 9. CDR1 is SGHNT and CDR2 is YYREEE in the germline V gene (reference sequence).

This clonotype came up once. An end of the junction differs from the germline gene, which may be a read error. The chain links TRBV4-1 to TRBJ2-7; 10 nucleotides align to TRBD1. The CDR3 runs 16 residues. Germline loops: CDR1 MGHRA, CDR2 YSYEKL. The CDR3 DNA is TGCGTCAGCAGCCCCGTCCGGGACAGGGGCTCTTACGAGCACTACTTC. It codes for CVSSPVRDRGSYEHYF.

This clonotype was observed many times. J is TRBJ1-1 and V is TRBV12-3 or TRBV12-4; TRBD1 matches at 7 bases. V dropped 6 bases and J dropped 4; count of bases not matched to a gene: 5. There are 13 residues in the CDR3. The CDR3 DNA sequence: TGTGCCAGCAGGGGAACAGGGGCCACTGAAGCTTTCTTT. It specifies CASRGTGATEAFF.

At least ten counts were recorded for this clonotype. The chain employs TRBV6-2 or TRBV6-3 and TRBJ2-3; no definite D call. Germline V gene sequence: CDR1 MNHEY, CDR2 SVGEGT. V lost 6 bases to trimming and J lost 3 bases, with 7 bases between them. This CDR3 comprises 12 residues. The CDR3 protein is CASSAVTDTQYF. CDR3 nucleotide sequence: TGTGCCAGCAGCGCAGTAACAGATACGCAGTATTTT.

This clonotype was seen ten or more times. The gene calls are TRBV4-1 and TRBJ2-7; 7 bases align to TRBD2. The CDR3 contains 14 residues. Germline V gene data show CDR1 as MGHRA and CDR2 as YSYEKL. V shed 4 bases and J 0 bases; nucleotides not matched to a gene: 3. Here the CDR3 reads CASSLTSDSYEQYF. The CDR3 DNA reads TGCGCCAGCAGCCTTACTAGCGACTCCTACGAGCAGTACTTC.

Concerning this clonotype itself: One junction end disagrees with the germline gene, perhaps due to a read error. The rearrangement joins TRBV6-5 to TRBJ2-1; D may correspond to TRBD1 or TRBD2 (5 bases each). This CDR3 comprises 13 residues. CDR1 is MNHEY, CDR2 SVGAGI, per germline. This chain's CDR3 is CASTNPGSGEQSF. Here the CDR3 DNA reads TGTGCCAGCACTAACCCAGGGAGCGGTGAGCAGTCCTTC.

Notes on this clonotype: No conserved phenylalanine or tryptophan ends this CDR3, so it is likely a read error. The rearrangement joins TRBV6-2 or TRBV6-3 to TRBJ2-1; TRBD2 is a possible D gene (5 bases). The V gene's germline CDR1 is MNHEY and CDR2 SVGEGT. This CDR3 has 14 residues. As DNA, the CDR3 is TGTGCCAGCAGTGAGTCGCCCCCGAGGGATGATCAGTTCCTC. Amino acids: CASSESPPRDDQFL.